A selection of T cell receptor beta chains follows, all from one sample in a study of the immune and genomic landscape of osteosarcoma. Here immunoSEQ multiplex PCR was the method, and the copy in TCRdb shows in-frame clones only, minus some. The table shows roughly 5,100 clones, with 77% occurring only once. Input material: osteosarcoma tumor tissue from the lung. These receptors originate from a human donor with osteosarcoma. CDR3s include the opening cysteine and the closing phenylalanine or tryptophan. The D gene is left open where the match is weak. Not every row has a clone size; where given, it reads once, few, many or a size class.

J: TRBJ1-1
V: TRBV18
size: -
D: -
CDR3: CASSDRLNTEAFF
DNA: TGTGCCAGCTCCGACAGGTTGAACACTGAAGCTTTCTTT

J: TRBJ2-7
V: TRBV10-3
size: few
D: -
CDR3: CAIHGGGTSYEQYF
DNA: TGTGCCATCCATGGAGGGGGAACGTCCTACGAGCAGTACTTC

J: TRBJ2-2
V: TRBV11-2
size: -
D: -
CDR3: CASSLVRHGSGAGELFF
DNA: TGTGCCAGCAGCTTAGTGCGTCACGGGAGCGGTGCCGGGGAGCTGTTTTTT

J: TRBJ2-2
V: TRBV7-9
size: -
D: -
CDR3: CASRSAGGNTGELFF
DNA: TGTGCCAGCAGGTCGGCTGGCGGGAACACCGGGGAGCTGTTTTTT

J: TRBJ1-5
V: TRBV4-2
size: -
D: TRBD1
CDR3: CASSPTGLNGNQPQHF
DNA: TGTGCCAGCAGCCCGACAGGGCTTAATGGCAATCAGCCCCAGCATTTT

J: TRBJ1-5
V: TRBV19
size: once
D: -
CDR3: CASSISTGNQPQHF
DNA: TGTGCCAGTAGTATATCGACGGGCAATCAGCCCCAGCATTTT

J: TRBJ2-1
V: TRBV7-7
size: -
D: -
CDR3: CASSLVGKYNEQFF
DNA: TGTGCTAGCAGCTTAGTCGGCAAATACAATGAGCAGTTCTTC

J: TRBJ2-7
V: TRBV18
size: -
D: -
CDR3: CASSPRQDWEQYF
DNA: TGTGCCAGCTCACCACGGCAGGACTGGGAGCAGTACTTC

J: TRBJ2-5
V: TRBV30
size: -
D: TRBD2
CDR3: CAWRLGGATATQYF
DNA: TGTGCCTGGAGGCTCGGGGGGGCGACGGCGACCCAGTACTTC

J: TRBJ1-1
V: TRBV7-3
size: -
D: -
CDR3: CASSLYGRVRNTEAFF
DNA: TGTGCCAGCAGCTTATATGGCAGGGTGAGAAACACTGAAGCTTTCTTT

J: TRBJ1-6
V: TRBV15
size: -
D: -
CDR3: CATSRDGQSSPLHF
DNA: TGTGCCACCAGCAGAGATGGTCAGAGTTCACCCCTCCACTTT

J: TRBJ2-7
V: TRBV9
size: -
D: -
CDR3: CASSVDGFYYYEQYF
DNA: TGTGCCAGCAGCGTAGACGGGTTCTACTACTACGAGCAGTACTTC

J: TRBJ2-3
V: TRBV5-1
size: -
D: TRBD2
CDR3: CASSPGLAGDGDTQYF
DNA: TGCGCCAGCAGCCCCGGACTAGCGGGAGATGGAGATACGCAGTATTTT

J: TRBJ1-2
V: TRBV11-1
size: -
D: -
CDR3: CASSLGPSGYTF
DNA: TGTGCCAGCAGCTTAGGGCCGAGTGGCTACACCTTC

J: TRBJ2-3
V: TRBV7-8
size: -
D: -
CDR3: CASSLNRGGTDTQYF
DNA: TGTGCCAGCAGCCTAAACAGGGGAGGGACAGATACGCAGTATTTT

J: TRBJ2-7
V: TRBV7-8
size: -
D: TRBD2
CDR3: CASSFPTSGRRWQYF
DNA: TGTGCCAGCAGCTTTCCGACTAGCGGGAGAAGGTGGCAGTACTTC

J: TRBJ2-1
V: TRBV4-2
size: -
D: -
CDR3: CASSQEALSWEQFF
DNA: TGTGCCAGCAGCCAAGAAGCACTCTCGTGGGAGCAGTTCTTC

J: TRBJ2-7
V: TRBV6-5
size: -
D: -
CDR3: CATTRTYEQYF
DNA: TGTGCCACCACCCGCACCTACGAGCAGTACTTC

J: TRBJ2-7
V: TRBV30
size: -
D: -
CDR3: CAWSGDLLYEQYF
DNA: TGTGCCTGGAGTGGGGATCTCCTCTACGAGCAGTACTTC

J: TRBJ2-2
V: TRBV7-6
size: -
D: TRBD2
CDR3: CASSIESTSGRTGELFF
DNA: TGTGCCAGCTCCATAGAGTCGACTAGCGGGAGAACCGGGGAGCTGTTTTTT

J: TRBJ1-2
V: TRBV6-1
size: once
D: -
CDR3: CASSVDRDYGYTF
DNA: TGTGCCAGCAGTGTGGACAGAGACTATGGCTACACCTTC

J: TRBJ1-2
V: TRBV7-3
size: -
D: -
CDR3: CASSSTLDNSDGYTF
DNA: TGTGCCAGCAGCTCGACCCTAGACAACTCGGATGGCTACACCTTC